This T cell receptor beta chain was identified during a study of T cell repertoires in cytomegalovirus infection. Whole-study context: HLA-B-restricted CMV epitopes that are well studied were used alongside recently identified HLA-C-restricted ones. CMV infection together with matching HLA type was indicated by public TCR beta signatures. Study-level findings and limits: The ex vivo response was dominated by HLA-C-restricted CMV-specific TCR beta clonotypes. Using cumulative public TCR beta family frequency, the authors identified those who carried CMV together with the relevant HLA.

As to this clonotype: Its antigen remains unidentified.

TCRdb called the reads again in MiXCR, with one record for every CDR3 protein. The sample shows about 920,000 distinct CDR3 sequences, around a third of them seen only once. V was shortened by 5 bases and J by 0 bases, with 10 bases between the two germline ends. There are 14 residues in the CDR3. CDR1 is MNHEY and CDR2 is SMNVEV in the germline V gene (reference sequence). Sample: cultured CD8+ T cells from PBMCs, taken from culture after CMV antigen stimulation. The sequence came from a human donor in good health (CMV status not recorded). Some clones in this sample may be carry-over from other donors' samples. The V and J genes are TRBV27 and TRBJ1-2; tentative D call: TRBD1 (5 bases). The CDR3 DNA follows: TGTGCCAGCAGTACTCAGGGTGCTAACTATGGCTACACCTTC. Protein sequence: CASSTQGANYGYTF.